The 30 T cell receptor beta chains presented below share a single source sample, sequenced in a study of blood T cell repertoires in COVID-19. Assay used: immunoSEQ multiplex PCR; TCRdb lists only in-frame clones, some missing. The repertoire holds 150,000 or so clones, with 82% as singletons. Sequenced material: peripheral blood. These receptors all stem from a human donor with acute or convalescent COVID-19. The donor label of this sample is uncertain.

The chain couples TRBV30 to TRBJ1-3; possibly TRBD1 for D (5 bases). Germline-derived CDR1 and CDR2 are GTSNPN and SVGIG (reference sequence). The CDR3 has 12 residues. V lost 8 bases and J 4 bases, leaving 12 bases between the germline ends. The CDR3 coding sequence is TGTGCCGGAAACAGGTTGGGAAACACCATATATTTT. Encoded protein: CAGNRLGNTIYF.

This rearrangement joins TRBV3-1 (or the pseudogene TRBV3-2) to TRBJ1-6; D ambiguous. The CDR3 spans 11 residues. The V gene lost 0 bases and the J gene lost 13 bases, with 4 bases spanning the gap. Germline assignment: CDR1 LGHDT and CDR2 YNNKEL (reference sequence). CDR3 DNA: TGTGCCAGCAGCCAAGAGGGCCCCCTCCACTTT. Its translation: CASSQEGPLHF.

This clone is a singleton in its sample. CDR3 nucleotides: TGTGCCAGCAGTCTGACAGGGCCAGGGGTAGAGACCCAGTACTTC. Translating gives CASSLTGPGVETQYF. This sequence joins TRBV2 and TRBJ2-5, with 7 positions matching TRBD1. The length of the CDR3 is 15 residues. Germline values: CDR1 SNHLY, CDR2 FYNNEI. J gave up 4 bases and V 5 bases, and 10 bases lay outside the gene matches.

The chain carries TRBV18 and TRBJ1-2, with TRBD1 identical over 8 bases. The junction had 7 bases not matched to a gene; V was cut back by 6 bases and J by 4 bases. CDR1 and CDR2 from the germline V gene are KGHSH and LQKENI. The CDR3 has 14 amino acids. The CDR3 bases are TGTGCCAGCTCTCCAGGGGGCGCGGGCTATGGCTACACCTTC. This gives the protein CASSPGGAGYGYTF.

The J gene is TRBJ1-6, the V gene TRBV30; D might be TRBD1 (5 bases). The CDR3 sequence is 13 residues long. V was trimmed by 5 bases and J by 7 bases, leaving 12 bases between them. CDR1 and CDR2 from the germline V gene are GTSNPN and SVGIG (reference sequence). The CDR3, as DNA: TGTGCCTGGCTCGGGACTAGGAATTCACCCCTCCACTTT. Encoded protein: CAWLGTRNSPLHF.

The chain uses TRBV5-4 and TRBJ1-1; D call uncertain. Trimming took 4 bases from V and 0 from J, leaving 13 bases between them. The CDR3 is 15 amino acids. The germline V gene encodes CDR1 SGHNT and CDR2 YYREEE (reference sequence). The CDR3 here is CASSTGGKMNTEAFF. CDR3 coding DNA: TGTGCCAGCAGCACGGGAGGCAAGATGAACACTGAAGCTTTCTTT.

The CDR3: CASSQDAGRSYNEQFF. The CDR3 DNA is TGCGCCAGCAGCCAAGATGCGGGTCGGTCCTACAATGAGCAGTTCTTC. The V and J genes are TRBV4-1 and TRBJ2-1; D may be TRBD2 (5 bases). CDR1 and CDR2 from the germline V gene are MGHRA and YSYEKL. V lost 0 bases, J lost 1 base, and 10 bases lay in between. This CDR3 comprises 16 residues.

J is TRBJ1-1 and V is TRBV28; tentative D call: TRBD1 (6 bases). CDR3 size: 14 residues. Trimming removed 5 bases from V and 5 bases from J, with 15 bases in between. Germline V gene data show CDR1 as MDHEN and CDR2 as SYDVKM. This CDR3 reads CASSPGQSHTEAFF. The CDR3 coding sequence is TGTGCCAGCAGTCCCGGACAGTCTCATACTGAAGCTTTCTTT. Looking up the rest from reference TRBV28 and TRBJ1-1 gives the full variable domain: DVKVTQSSRYLVKRTGEKVFLECVQDMDHENMFWYRQDPGLGLRLIYFSYDVKMKEKGDIPEGYSVSREKKERFSLILESASTNQTSMYLCASSPGQSHTEAFFGQGTRLTVV.

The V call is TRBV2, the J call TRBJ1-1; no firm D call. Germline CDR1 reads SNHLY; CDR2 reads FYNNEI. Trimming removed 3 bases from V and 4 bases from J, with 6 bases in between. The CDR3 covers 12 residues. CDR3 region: CASSDQSTEAFF. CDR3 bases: TGTGCCAGCAGTGACCAGTCCACTGAAGCTTTCTTT.

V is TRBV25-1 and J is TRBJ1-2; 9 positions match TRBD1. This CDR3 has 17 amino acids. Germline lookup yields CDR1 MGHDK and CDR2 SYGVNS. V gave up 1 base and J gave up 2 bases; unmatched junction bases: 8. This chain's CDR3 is CASSESGDRASNYGYTF. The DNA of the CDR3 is TGTGCCAGCAGTGAATCGGGGGACAGGGCTTCCAACTATGGCTACACCTTC.

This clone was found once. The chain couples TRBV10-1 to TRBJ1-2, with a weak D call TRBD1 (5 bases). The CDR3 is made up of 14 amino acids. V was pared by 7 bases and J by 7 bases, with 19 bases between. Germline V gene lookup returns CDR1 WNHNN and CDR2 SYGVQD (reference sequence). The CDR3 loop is CASIPGLFNSGYTF. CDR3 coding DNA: TGCGCCAGCATCCCAGGGTTGTTTAACAGTGGCTACACCTTC.

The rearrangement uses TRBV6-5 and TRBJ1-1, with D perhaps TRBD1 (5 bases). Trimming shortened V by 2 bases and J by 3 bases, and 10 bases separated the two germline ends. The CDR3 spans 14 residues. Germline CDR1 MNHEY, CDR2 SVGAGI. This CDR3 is CASSYGRRDTEAFF. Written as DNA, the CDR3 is TGTGCCAGCAGTTACGGGCGCAGGGACACTGAAGCTTTCTTT.

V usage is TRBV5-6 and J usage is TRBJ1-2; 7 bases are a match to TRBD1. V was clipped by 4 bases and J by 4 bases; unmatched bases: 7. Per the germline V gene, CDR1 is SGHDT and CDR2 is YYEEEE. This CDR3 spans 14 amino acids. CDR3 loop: CASSLVGDSYGYTF. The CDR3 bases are TGTGCCAGCAGCCTCGTCGGGGACAGCTATGGCTACACCTTC. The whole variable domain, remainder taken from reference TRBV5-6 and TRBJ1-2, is DAGVTQSPTHLIKTRGQQVTLRCSPKSGHDTVSWYQQALGQGPQFIFQYYEEEERQRGNFPDRFSGHQFPNYSSELNVNALLLGDSALYLCASSLVGDSYGYTFGSGTRLTVV.

The CDR3 DNA reads TGTGCCTTCACAACCCCTTTTAGGGGGGGAAGGGAGACCCAGTACTTC. Translated, it gives CAFTTPFRGGRETQYF. This chain connects TRBV30 to TRBJ2-5; D may be TRBD2 (7 bases). V was cut by 7 bases and J by 5 bases, with 26 bases left in between. Germline V gene data show CDR1 as GTSNPN and CDR2 as SVGIG (reference sequence). The CDR3 is 16 residues long. Drawing the rest from reference TRBV30 and TRBJ2-5, the complete variable domain is SQTIHQWPATLVQPVGSPLSLECTVEGTSNPNLYWYRQAAGRGLQLLFYSVGIGQISSEVPQNLSASRPQDRQFILSSKKLLLSDSGFYLCAFTTPFRGGRETQYFGPGTRLLVL.

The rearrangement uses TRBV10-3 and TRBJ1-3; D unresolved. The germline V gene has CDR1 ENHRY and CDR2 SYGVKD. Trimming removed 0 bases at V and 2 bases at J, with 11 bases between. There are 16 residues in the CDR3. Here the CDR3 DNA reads TGTGCCATCAGTGAGTCTGGCAGGATCACTGGAAACACCATATATTTT. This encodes CAISESGRITGNTIYF.

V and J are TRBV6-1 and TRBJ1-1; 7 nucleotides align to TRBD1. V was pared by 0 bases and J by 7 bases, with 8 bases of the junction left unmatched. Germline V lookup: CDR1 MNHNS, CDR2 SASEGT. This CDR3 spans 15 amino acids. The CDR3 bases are TGTGCCAGCAGTGAAGCCCAAAGGGGGCAAGGTGAAGCTTTCTTT. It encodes CASSEAQRGQGEAFF.

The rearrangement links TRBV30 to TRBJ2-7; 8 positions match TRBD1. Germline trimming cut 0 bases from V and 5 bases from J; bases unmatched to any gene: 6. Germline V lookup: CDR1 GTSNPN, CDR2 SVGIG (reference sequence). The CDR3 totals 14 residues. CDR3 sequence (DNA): TGTGCCTGGAGTGTCCAGGGGGCTTTCAACGAGCAGTACTTC. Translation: CAWSVQGAFNEQYF.

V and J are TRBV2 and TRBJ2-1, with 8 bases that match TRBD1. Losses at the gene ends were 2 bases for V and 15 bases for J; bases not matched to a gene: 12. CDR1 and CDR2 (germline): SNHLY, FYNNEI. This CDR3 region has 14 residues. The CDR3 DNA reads TGTGCCAGCAGTGAATTGGACAGGGCAGGGGTAAGGTTCTTC. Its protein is CASSELDRAGVRFF.

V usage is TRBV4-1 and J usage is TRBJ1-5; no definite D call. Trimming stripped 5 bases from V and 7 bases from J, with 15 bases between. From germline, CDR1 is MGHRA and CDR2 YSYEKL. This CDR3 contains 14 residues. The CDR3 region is CASSSEEGGQPQHF. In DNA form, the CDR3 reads TGCGCCAGCAGCTCCGAGGAGGGTGGGCAGCCCCAGCATTTT.

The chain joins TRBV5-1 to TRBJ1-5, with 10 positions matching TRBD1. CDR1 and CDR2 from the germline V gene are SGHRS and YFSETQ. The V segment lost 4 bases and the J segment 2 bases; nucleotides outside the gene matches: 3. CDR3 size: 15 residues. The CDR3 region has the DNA TGCGCCAGCAGCATGACAGGGGGCGGCAATCAGCCCCAGCATTTT. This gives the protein CASSMTGGGNQPQHF.

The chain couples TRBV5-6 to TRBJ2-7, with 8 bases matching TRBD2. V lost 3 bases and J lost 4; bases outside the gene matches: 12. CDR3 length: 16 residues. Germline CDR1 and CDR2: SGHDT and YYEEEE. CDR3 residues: CASSWRREGRSYEQYF. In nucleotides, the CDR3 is TGTGCCAGCAGCTGGCGTCGGGAGGGAAGGAGTTACGAGCAGTACTTC.

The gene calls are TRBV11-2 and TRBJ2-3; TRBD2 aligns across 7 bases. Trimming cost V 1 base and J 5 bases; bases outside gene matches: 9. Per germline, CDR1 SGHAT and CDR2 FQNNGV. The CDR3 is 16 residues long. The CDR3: CASSLVAGLGGDTQYF. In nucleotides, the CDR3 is TGTGCCAGCAGCTTAGTAGCGGGCCTCGGGGGAGATACGCAGTATTTT.

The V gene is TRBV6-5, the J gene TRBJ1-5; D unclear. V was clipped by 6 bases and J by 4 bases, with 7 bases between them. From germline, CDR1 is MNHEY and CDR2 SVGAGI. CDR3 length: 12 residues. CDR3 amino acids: CASRTYNQPQHF. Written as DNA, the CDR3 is TGTGCCAGCAGAACATATAATCAGCCCCAGCATTTT.

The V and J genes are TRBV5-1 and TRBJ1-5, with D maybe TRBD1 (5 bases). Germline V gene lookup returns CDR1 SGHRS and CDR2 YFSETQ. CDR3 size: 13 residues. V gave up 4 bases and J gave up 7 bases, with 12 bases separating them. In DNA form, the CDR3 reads TGCGCCAGCAGCCAGGTTCAGGGCCAGCCCCAGCATTTT. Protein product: CASSQVQGQPQHF.

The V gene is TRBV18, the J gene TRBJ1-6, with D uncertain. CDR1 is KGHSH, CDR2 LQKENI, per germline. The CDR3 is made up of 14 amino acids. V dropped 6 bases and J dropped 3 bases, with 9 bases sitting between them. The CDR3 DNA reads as TGTGCCAGCTCTCTGGGAGACTATAATTCACCCCTCCACTTT. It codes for CASSLGDYNSPLHF.

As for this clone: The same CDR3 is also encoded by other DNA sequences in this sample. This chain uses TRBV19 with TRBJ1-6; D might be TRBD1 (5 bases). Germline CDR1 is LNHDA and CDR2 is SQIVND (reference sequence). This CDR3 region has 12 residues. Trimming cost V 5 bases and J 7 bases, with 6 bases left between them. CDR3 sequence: CASSYRNSPLHF. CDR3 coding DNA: TGTGCCAGTAGTTACAGGAATTCACCCCTCCACTTT.

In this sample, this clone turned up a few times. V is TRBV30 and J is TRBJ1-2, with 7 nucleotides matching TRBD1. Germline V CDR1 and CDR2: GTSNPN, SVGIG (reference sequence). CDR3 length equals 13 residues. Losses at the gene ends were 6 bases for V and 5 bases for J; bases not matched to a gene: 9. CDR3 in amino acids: CACPTRDSYGYTF. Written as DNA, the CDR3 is TGTGCCTGCCCCACCCGGGACAGTTATGGCTACACCTTC. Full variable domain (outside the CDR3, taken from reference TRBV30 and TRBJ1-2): SQTIHQWPATLVQPVGSPLSLECTVEGTSNPNLYWYRQAAGRGLQLLFYSVGIGQISSEVPQNLSASRPQDRQFILSSKKLLLSDSGFYLCACPTRDSYGYTFGSGTRLTVV.

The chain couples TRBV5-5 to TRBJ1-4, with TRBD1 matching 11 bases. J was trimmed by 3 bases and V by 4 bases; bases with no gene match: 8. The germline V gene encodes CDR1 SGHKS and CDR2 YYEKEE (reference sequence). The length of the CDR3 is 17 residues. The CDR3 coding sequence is TGTGCCAGCAGCCGTCCCGGGACAGGGGGTGCTAATGAAAAACTGTTTTTT. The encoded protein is CASSRPGTGGANEKLFF.

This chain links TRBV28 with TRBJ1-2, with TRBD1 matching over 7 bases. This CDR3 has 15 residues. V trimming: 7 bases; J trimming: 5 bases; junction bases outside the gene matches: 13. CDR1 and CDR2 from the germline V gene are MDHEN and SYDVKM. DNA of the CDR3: TGTGCCAGCACCCCCCCCGGGACAGACGTTTATGGCTACACCTTC. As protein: CASTPPGTDVYGYTF.

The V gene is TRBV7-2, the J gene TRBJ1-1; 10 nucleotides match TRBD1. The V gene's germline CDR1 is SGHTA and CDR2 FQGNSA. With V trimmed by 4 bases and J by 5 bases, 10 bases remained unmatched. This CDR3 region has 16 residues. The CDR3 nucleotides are TGTGCCAGCAGCTCATTGAGGACAGGGGGGAAAACTGAAGCTTTCTTT. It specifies CASSSLRTGGKTEAFF.